Listed below are T cell receptor beta chains from one sample, sequenced in a study of T cell responses to AZD1222 COVID-19 vaccine. Clones were read by immunoSEQ multiplex PCR, and TCRdb kept only the in-frame ones, dropping some. The sample records fewer than 70,000 clones, 80% being singletons. The input for sequencing was peripheral blood, taken 28 days after the second AZD1222 dose. The receptors were sampled from an adult who received the AZD1222 COVID-19 vaccine. Each CDR3 is given with its conserved first and last residue. A D gene is named only where the DNA matches it firmly. The listing skips clone size in some rows; elsewhere it reads once, few, many or a size class.

v_call,j_call,clone_size,d_call,cdr3_nt,cdr3_aa
TRBV5-1,TRBJ2-7,.,.,TGCGCCAGCAGCCGAACAGGGTTAGAGCACGAGCAGTACTTC,CASSRTGLEHEQYF
TRBV29-1,TRBJ1-2,.,.,TGCAGCGTTGCGCGGACGGGGGGCAATGGCTACACCTTC,CSVARTGGNGYTF
TRBV2,TRBJ2-1,.,.,TGTGCCAGCAGTGGGGCCGGGCGTCAGTTCTTC,CASSGAGRQFF
TRBV18,TRBJ2-5,.,.,TGTGCCAGCTCACCACAGGGTCCAAAAGAGACCCAGTACTTC,CASSPQGPKETQYF
TRBV24-1,TRBJ2-1,.,.,TGTGCCACCAGTGACCCGTCAGTCAACAATGAGCAGTTCTTC,CATSDPSVNNEQFF
TRBV30,TRBJ1-1,.,.,TGTGCCTGGAGTGCACCGTTCCAAAACCGATTCGAAGCTTTCTTT,CAWSAPFQNRFEAFF
TRBV5-1,TRBJ1-4,few,TRBD1,TGCGCCAGCAGCTCGATAGGGACAGCAGCGAATGAAAAACTGTTTTTT,CASSSIGTAANEKLFF
TRBV10-1,TRBJ2-7,.,.,TGCGCCAGCAGTGAGTCGTTCAGAAAGATTACAAACTCCTACGAGCAGTACTTC,CASSESFRKITNSYEQYF
TRBV12-5,TRBJ2-5,.,.,TGTGCTAGTGGTTTGGTTTATTATATCGAGGGGAGAGGGCGAGAGACCCAGTACTTC,CASGLVYYIEGRGRETQYF
TRBV29-1,TRBJ2-7,.,.,TGCAGCGCGGGGCCCGCGATGGGATATCCTAGTTACGAGCAGTACTTC,CSAGPAMGYPSYEQYF
TRBV2,TRBJ2-1,.,TRBD2,TGTGCCAGTAACGCCGGGGGGACGGTTAATGAGCAGTTCTTC,CASNAGGTVNEQFF
TRBV4-1,TRBJ1-5,.,TRBD1,TGCGCCAGCAGCAAAGGACAGGGGGGCAATCAGCCCCAGCATTTT,CASSKGQGGNQPQHF
TRBV2,TRBJ2-3,.,TRBD1,TGTGCCAGCAGTGTTGAGCGTGACAGGGCAGATACGCAGTATTTT,CASSVERDRADTQYF
TRBV6-1,TRBJ1-5,few,.,TGTGCCAGCAGTGACGAGGGTTATAGCAATCAGCCCCAGCATTTT,CASSDEGYSNQPQHF
TRBV7-3,TRBJ2-2,.,.,TGTGCCAGCAGCTTACGGGGTGGGAACACCGGGGAGCTGTTTTTT,CASSLRGGNTGELFF
TRBV10-2,TRBJ1-3,.,.,TGCGCCAGCAGTGATAGCCGGGGTCGAAGCTCTGGAAACACCATATATTTT,CASSDSRGRSSGNTIYF
TRBV7-6,TRBJ1-1,few,.,TGTGCCAGCAGCTTATCCGGGTTTTATGACTCTGAAGCTTTCTTT,CASSLSGFYDSEAFF
TRBV5-1,TRBJ1-1,.,.,TGCGCCAGCATGGGAGGGGCAAACCCACCTGAAGCTTTCTTT,CASMGGANPPEAFF
TRBV13,TRBJ2-7,once,.,TGTGCCAGCAGCCAAATTGGGGAGCAGTACTTC,CASSQIGEQYF
TRBV10-3,TRBJ2-7,.,TRBD1,TGTGCCATCAAAGGGGCCGGGACAGGGAATTCCGAGCAGTACTTC,CAIKGAGTGNSEQYF
TRBV12-3/TRBV12-4,TRBJ1-2,few,.,TGTGCCAGCAGTTGGGGGACGTATGGCTACACCTTC,CASSWGTYGYTF
TRBV3-1/TRBV3-2,TRBJ2-6,.,.,TGTGCCAGCAGCCAAAACCGGGTTTCTGGGGCCAACGTCCTGACTTTC,CASSQNRVSGANVLTF
TRBV21-1,TRBJ2-2,.,.,TGTGCCAGCTTAGACAGGGGGCAAGAGAAAGTCGGGGAGCTGTTTTTT,CASLDRGQEKVGELFF
TRBV4-3,TRBJ1-4,.,TRBD1,TGCGCCAGCAGCCCCCGGGACAGGGGGGACGAAAAACTGTTTTTT,CASSPRDRGDEKLFF
TRBV25-1,TRBJ2-3,few,TRBD1,TGTGCCAGCAGACTACAGGGGGCGCAGTATTTT,CASRLQGAQYF
TRBV29-1,TRBJ1-2,once,TRBD1,TGCAGCGTGGGACAGGGAAGACTTTACACCTTC,CSVGQGRLYTF
TRBV28,TRBJ1-5,.,TRBD1,TGTGCCAGCAGTTTAAGAACAGGGGACAATCAGCCCCAGCATTTT,CASSLRTGDNQPQHF
TRBV6-5,TRBJ2-7,.,.,TGTGCCAGCTCTTCTCCCCCCGGATACGAGCAGTACTTC,CASSSPPGYEQYF
TRBV6-6,TRBJ1-1,.,.,TGTGCCAGCAGTAACCGACAGAACACTGAAGCTTTCTTT,CASSNRQNTEAFF
TRBV5-8,TRBJ1-6,few,TRBD1,TGTGCCAGCAGCACGTCCCGGGACAGGAACTATAATTCACCCCTCCACTTT,CASSTSRDRNYNSPLHF
TRBV7-2,TRBJ2-5,.,TRBD2,TGTGCCAGCAGCTTAACCGGGGGGGCCCTAGAGACCCAGTACTTC,CASSLTGGALETQYF
TRBV10-3,TRBJ2-7,.,TRBD1,TGTGCCATCAGAGTGGGGGAGGGACAGGGGGCGGTCTACGAGCAGTACTTC,CAIRVGEGQGAVYEQYF
TRBV5-6,TRBJ2-7,once,.,TGTGCCAGCAGCTTCGGGGAGGGGGCCGGGATCTACGAGCAGTACTTC,CASSFGEGAGIYEQYF
TRBV9,TRBJ2-6,.,.,TGTGCCAGCAGCGCACAGGCCTCTGGGGCCAACGTCCTGACTTTC,CASSAQASGANVLTF
TRBV9,TRBJ2-3,.,TRBD2,TGTGCCAGCAGCGTAGGAAGCGGGGACACAGATACGCAGTATTTT,CASSVGSGDTDTQYF
TRBV25-1,TRBJ1-3,.,.,TGTGCCAGCAGTGAGCTAGGCTCTTCCATATATTTT,CASSELGSSIYF
TRBV4-3,TRBJ2-2,.,TRBD2,TGCGCCAGCAGCCCACAGCCGTTAGCGGGGGCATACACCGGGGAGCTGTTTTTT,CASSPQPLAGAYTGELFF
TRBV30,TRBJ2-5,once,.,TGTGCCTGGAGTGTCGAGACCCAGTACTTC,CAWSVETQYF
TRBV9,TRBJ1-3,.,.,TGTGCCAGCAGCGTAGCGGGGTCTGGAAACACCATATATTTT,CASSVAGSGNTIYF
TRBV10-1,TRBJ1-1,.,.,TGCGCCAGCAGCCCGCAACTGAACACTGAAGCTTTCTTT,CASSPQLNTEAFF
TRBV12-5,TRBJ1-5,.,.,TGTGCTAGTCAACGGGGGGCGGGGAATCAGCCCCAGCATTTT,CASQRGAGNQPQHF
TRBV19,TRBJ1-1,once,.,TGTGCCAGTAGCCAATTCCGGCTCATGAACACTGAAGCTTTCTTT,CASSQFRLMNTEAFF
TRBV6-2/TRBV6-3,TRBJ1-6,.,.,TGTGCCAGCAGTAATATAGGATCACCCCTCCACTTT,CASSNIGSPLHF
TRBV6-5,TRBJ1-1,.,TRBD1,TGTGCCAGCAAACTGACAGGGATAAACACTGAAGCTTTCTTT,CASKLTGINTEAFF
TRBV28,TRBJ1-1,.,.,TGTGCCAGCAGTTCCCCCAGGGTCGAAGCTTTCTTT,CASSSPRVEAFF
TRBV24-1,TRBJ2-7,.,TRBD1,TGTGCCACCAGTGATCCTACGGGGACAGGGGAGCAGTACTTC,CATSDPTGTGEQYF
TRBV2,TRBJ1-2,.,.,TGTGCCAGCAGTGAGACAGCTAACTATGGCTACACCTTC,CASSETANYGYTF
TRBV6-4,TRBJ1-5,.,.,TGTGCCAGCAGTGAACGGCCCCAACAGCCCCAGCATTTT,CASSERPQQPQHF
TRBV4-1,TRBJ1-2,.,TRBD1,TGCGCCAGCCGACTCTGGGAGCAGGGGGCGGATGGCTACACCTTC,CASRLWEQGADGYTF
TRBV5-4,TRBJ2-1,.,.,TGTGCCAGCAGCTTGGGACAGAAAGCTGAGCAGTTCTTC,CASSLGQKAEQFF
TRBV7-9,TRBJ2-1,.,TRBD1,TGTGCCAGCAGCTTAGTGTGGCGACAGGGAACCTACAATGAGCAGTTCTTC,CASSLVWRQGTYNEQFF
TRBV5-1,TRBJ2-5,.,.,TGCGCCAGCAGCTTGGCCGTCCAATCTCAAGAGACCCAGTACTTC,CASSLAVQSQETQYF
TRBV27,TRBJ2-7,.,TRBD2,TGTGCCAGCAGTTTAGGGACTAGTGGTTCCTACGAGCAGTACTTC,CASSLGTSGSYEQYF
TRBV19,TRBJ2-4,once,TRBD2,TGTGCCAGTAGTATTGGCGGGAGAAACATTCAGTACTTC,CASSIGGRNIQYF
TRBV19,TRBJ1-2,.,.,TGTGCCAGTAGTAGACCCCCCTTGGAGGATGGCTACACCTTC,CASSRPPLEDGYTF
TRBV29-1,TRBJ2-3,.,.,TGCAGCGTTGAAGATCTACAGGGATTCGCAGATACGCAGTATTTT,CSVEDLQGFADTQYF
TRBV4-3,TRBJ2-1,many,TRBD1,TGCGCCAGCAGAAATCGTCACAGGGGGGCGGATGAGCAGTTCTTC,CASRNRHRGADEQFF
TRBV3-1/TRBV3-2,TRBJ1-2,.,.,TGTGCCAGCAGCCAAACCCGGTCACTTGGTGGTGGCTACACCTTC,CASSQTRSLGGGYTF
TRBV19,TRBJ2-7,once,TRBD1,TGTGCCAGTAGTATGACAGGGGCCCGCGAGCAGTACTTC,CASSMTGAREQYF
TRBV6-6,TRBJ2-3,.,.,TGTGCCAGCAGGGATTTAAGTGAGTCAGATACGCAGTATTTT,CASRDLSESDTQYF